This T cell receptor beta chain came from a study of cytomegalovirus exposure and HLA in healthy donors. The CDR3 consists of 13 residues. Germline trimming cut 4 bases from V and 5 bases from J; bases unmatched to any gene: 3. Germline V lookup: CDR1 SGHDN, CDR2 FVKESK. The primer mix had 60 Vbeta and 13 Jbeta primers. The table came from immunoSEQ multiplex PCR; TCRdb's copy has only in-frame clones and leaves some out. The listing contains approximately 110,000 clones. The material sequenced was PBMCs. The TCR was taken from a man aged 18 to 30 in good health and CMV-seronegative. The rearrangement joins TRBV14 to TRBJ1-2; 8 nucleotides line up with TRBD1. In DNA form, the CDR3 reads TGTGCCAGCAGCCCGGACAGGGTATATGGCTACACCTTC. Residues: CASSPDRVYGYTF.